Below, 6 T cell receptor beta chains from the same sample are listed, as sequenced in a study of blood T cell repertoires in COVID-19. Profiled with immunoSEQ multiplex PCR; TCRdb holds only in-frame clones, not every one. The table includes about 410,000 clones, approximately 91% detected once. The sequenced sample was peripheral blood. These TCRs come from a woman aged 35 to 49 with COVID-19, enrolled during active disease.

V gene TRBV7-2 combines with J gene TRBJ2-2, with 8 bases matching TRBD1. Germline V gene data show CDR1 as SGHTA and CDR2 as FQGNSA. The V and J ends lost 4 bases and 0 bases, in that order; junction bases with no gene match: 7. This CDR3 is 17 amino acids long. The CDR3 DNA follows: TGTGCCAGCAGCTACAAGACAGGGGCGCCGAACACCGGGGAGCTGTTTTTT. Its protein product is CASSYKTGAPNTGELFF.

The chain carries TRBV4-1 and TRBJ1-5; 7 bases agree with TRBD1. V was clipped by 1 base and J by 0 bases; unmatched bases: 3. This CDR3 comprises 16 residues. From germline, CDR1 is MGHRA and CDR2 YSYEKL. CDR3: CASSQGDRDSNQPQHF. Here the CDR3 DNA reads TGCGCCAGCAGCCAAGGAGACAGGGATAGCAATCAGCCCCAGCATTTT.

The chain is built from TRBV5-1 and TRBJ2-3; D is unclear. V was trimmed by 4 bases and J by 3 bases, leaving 3 bases between them. CDR3 length: 11 amino acids. CDR1 is SGHRS and CDR2 is YFSETQ in the germline V gene. In DNA form, the CDR3 reads TGCGCCAGCAGCGTAACAGATACGCAGTATTTT. This translates into CASSVTDTQYF. Supplemented by reference TRBV5-1 and TRBJ2-3, the full variable domain reads KAGVTQTPRYLIKTRGQQVTLSCSPISGHRSVSWYQQTPGQGLQFLFEYFSETQRNKGNFPGRFSGRQFSNSRSEMNVSTLELGDSALYLCASSVTDTQYFGPGTRLTVL.

The chain links TRBV19 to TRBJ2-2, with D perhaps TRBD2 (5 bases). This CDR3 contains 15 residues. The V gene lost 6 bases and the J gene lost 4 bases, with 15 bases spanning the gap. Germline CDR1 and CDR2: LNHDA and SQIVND (reference sequence). This CDR3 reads CASRWGASGTGELFF. CDR3 nucleotide sequence: TGTGCCAGTAGATGGGGAGCATCGGGCACCGGGGAGCTGTTTTTT.

V gene TRBV2 combines with J gene TRBJ1-1; 7 bases map to TRBD1. This CDR3 contains 15 residues. The V and J ends lost 8 bases and 0 bases, in that order; junction bases with no gene match: 9. CDR1 SNHLY and CDR2 FYNNEI come from the germline V gene. The CDR3 region has the DNA TGTGCCAGCTCCCGGGACAGCCCTATGAACACTGAAGCTTTCTTT. Translating gives CASSRDSPMNTEAFF.

This clone was seen a handful of times. The J gene is TRBJ2-7, the V gene TRBV10-3; 7 bases line up with TRBD1. The CDR3 is made up of 14 amino acids. Trimming cost V 6 bases and J 5 bases; bases outside gene matches: 10. Looked up from germline, CDR1 is ENHRY and CDR2 is SYGVKD. The CDR3 DNA follows: TGTGCCATCAGCCGACAGGGTTCAGGTAACGAGCAGTACTTC. As protein: CAISRQGSGNEQYF.